This is a list of T cell receptor beta chains from one sample in a study of vaccination effects on CD4 cells after COVID-19. Their antigen targets remain unknown. Profiled with immunoSEQ multiplex PCR; TCRdb holds only in-frame clones, not every one. The data show approximately 30,000 clones, 70% to 85% seen once. Sequencing was performed on CD4+ T cells from PBMCs cultured with a peptide pool, taken before COVID-19 vaccination. These receptors originate from a human donor who had a prior SARS-CoV-2 infection. CDR3s include the opening cysteine and the closing phenylalanine or tryptophan. D genes are given only for firm matches. Expanded clones are given a class, and other clones once, few, many or no size at all.

v_gene: TRBV6-5; d_gene: TRBD1; abundance: NA; j_gene: TRBJ1-4; CDR3aa: CASSAQGANEKLFF; CDR3nt: TGTGCCAGCAGCGCACAGGGGGCTAATGAAAAACTGTTTTTT
v_gene: TRBV14; d_gene: NA; abundance: NA; j_gene: TRBJ1-1; CDR3aa: CASSQGGTQEAFF; CDR3nt: TGTGCCAGCAGCCAAGGGGGGACACAAGAAGCTTTCTTT
v_gene: TRBV1; d_gene: NA; abundance: NA; j_gene: TRBJ2-7; CDR3aa: CTSSQRGEQYF; CDR3nt: TGCACCAGCAGCCAACGGGGCGAGCAGTACTTC
v_gene: TRBV7-2; d_gene: TRBD1; abundance: NA; j_gene: TRBJ2-7; CDR3aa: CASSSLPGTVYEQYF; CDR3nt: TGTGCCAGCAGCTCGCTACCGGGGACAGTCTACGAGCAGTACTTC
v_gene: TRBV7-9; d_gene: TRBD1; abundance: once; j_gene: TRBJ2-7; CDR3aa: CASSPTPGGGSYEQYF; CDR3nt: TGTGCCAGCAGCCCTACTCCAGGGGGCGGTTCCTACGAGCAGTACTTC
v_gene: TRBV21-1; d_gene: NA; abundance: NA; j_gene: TRBJ1-1; CDR3aa: CASSFRQGISMNTEAFF; CDR3nt: TGTGCCAGCAGCTTTAGACAGGGGATAAGTATGAACACTGAAGCTTTCTTT
v_gene: TRBV6-5; d_gene: NA; abundance: NA; j_gene: TRBJ1-3; CDR3aa: CASRTLLPGNTIYF; CDR3nt: TGTGCCAGCCGAACACTATTGCCCGGAAACACCATATATTTT
v_gene: TRBV5-8; d_gene: TRBD2; abundance: NA; j_gene: TRBJ2-7; CDR3aa: CASSVGLADSYEQYF; CDR3nt: TGTGCCAGCAGCGTGGGACTAGCGGACTCCTACGAGCAGTACTTC
v_gene: TRBV4-1; d_gene: NA; abundance: NA; j_gene: TRBJ1-5; CDR3aa: CASSQDLGNQPQHF; CDR3nt: TGCGCCAGCAGCCAAGATCTAGGCAATCAGCCCCAGCATTTT
v_gene: TRBV18; d_gene: NA; abundance: NA; j_gene: TRBJ2-2; CDR3aa: CASSPSQNTGELFF; CDR3nt: TGTGCCAGCTCACCATCCCAGAACACCGGGGAGCTGTTTTTT
v_gene: TRBV21-1; d_gene: NA; abundance: NA; j_gene: TRBJ2-7; CDR3aa: CASSNLPEKTYEQYF; CDR3nt: TGTGCCAGCAGCAATTTACCGGAGAAGACCTACGAGCAGTACTTC
v_gene: TRBV7-2; d_gene: NA; abundance: NA; j_gene: TRBJ2-3; CDR3aa: CASSPYADTQYF; CDR3nt: TGTGCCAGCAGTCCGTACGCAGATACGCAGTATTTT
v_gene: TRBV6-6; d_gene: TRBD1; abundance: NA; j_gene: TRBJ1-2; CDR3aa: CASTPGQGRLRGYTF; CDR3nt: TGTGCCAGCACCCCAGGACAGGGGAGACTAAGGGGCTACACCTTC
v_gene: TRBV5-1; d_gene: TRBD2; abundance: NA; j_gene: TRBJ2-3; CDR3aa: CASSLGLAGLSTDTQYF; CDR3nt: TGCGCCAGCAGCTTGGGACTAGCGGGTCTTAGCACAGATACGCAGTATTTT
v_gene: TRBV24-1; d_gene: NA; abundance: NA; j_gene: TRBJ2-2; CDR3aa: CATSDPQGGSTGELFF; CDR3nt: TGTGCCACCAGTGATCCACAGGGCGGGAGCACCGGGGAGCTGTTTTTT
v_gene: TRBV7-8; d_gene: TRBD2; abundance: NA; j_gene: TRBJ2-2; CDR3aa: CASTLQLAGSTGELFF; CDR3nt: TGTGCCAGCACTCTCCAACTAGCGGGCTCCACCGGGGAGCTGTTTTTT
v_gene: TRBV5-1; d_gene: NA; abundance: once; j_gene: TRBJ1-3; CDR3aa: CASSRGGTEGNTIYF; CDR3nt: TGCGCCAGCAGCCGGGGAGGGACGGAGGGAAACACCATATATTTT
v_gene: TRBV7-9; d_gene: NA; abundance: NA; j_gene: TRBJ1-2; CDR3aa: CASSSERQGTYGYTF; CDR3nt: TGTGCCAGCAGCTCCGAACGGCAGGGAACCTATGGCTACACCTTC
v_gene: TRBV18; d_gene: TRBD2; abundance: NA; j_gene: TRBJ2-1; CDR3aa: CASSPRSGLAYNEQFF; CDR3nt: TGTGCCAGCTCACCAAGATCGGGACTAGCTTATAATGAGCAGTTCTTC
v_gene: TRBV27; d_gene: NA; abundance: medium-sized; j_gene: TRBJ2-7; CDR3aa: CASSFSNSYEQYF; CDR3nt: TGTGCCAGCAGTTTTTCAAACTCCTACGAGCAGTACTTC
v_gene: TRBV11-3; d_gene: NA; abundance: NA; j_gene: TRBJ2-3; CDR3aa: CASSFARTDTQYF; CDR3nt: TGTGCCAGCAGCTTCGCGCGCACAGATACGCAGTATTTT
v_gene: TRBV3-1/TRBV3-2; d_gene: NA; abundance: few; j_gene: TRBJ2-2; CDR3aa: CASSQRGAGELFF; CDR3nt: TGTGCCAGCAGCCAGAGAGGCGCCGGGGAGCTGTTTTTT
v_gene: TRBV5-4; d_gene: TRBD1; abundance: NA; j_gene: TRBJ1-2; CDR3aa: CASSLAFTGEANYGYTF; CDR3nt: TGTGCCAGCAGCTTGGCTTTCACAGGGGAAGCTAACTATGGCTACACCTTC